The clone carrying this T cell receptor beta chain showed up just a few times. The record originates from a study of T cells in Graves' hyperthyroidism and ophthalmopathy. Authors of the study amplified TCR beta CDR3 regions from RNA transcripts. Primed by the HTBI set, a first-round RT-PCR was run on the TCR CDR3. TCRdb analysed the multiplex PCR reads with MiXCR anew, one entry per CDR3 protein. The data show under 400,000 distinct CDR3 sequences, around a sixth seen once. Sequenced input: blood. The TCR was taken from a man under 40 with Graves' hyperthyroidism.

CDR3 sequence: CSAPQGTGELFF. Here the CDR3 DNA reads TGCAGCGCTCCACAGGGTACCGGGGAGCTGTTTTTT. The chain links TRBV29-1 to TRBJ2-2; a weak D match, TRBD1 (6 bases). The V and J ends lost 7 bases and 5 bases respectively, with 11 bases between them. The CDR3 consists of 12 residues. The germline CDR1 and CDR2 sequences are SQVTM and ANQGSEA.